These T cell receptor beta chains were read from a single sample in a study of patients and donors after allogeneic stem cell transplantation. TCRdb recomputed calls from the RT-PCR reads with MiXCR, one row per CDR3 protein. The sample includes roughly 960,000 distinct CDR3 sequences, 18% of them seen just once. Source material: blood, either unsorted or a sorted T cell fraction (not recorded which). The source of these receptors is a human donor who was either an allogeneic HSCT recipient or a stem cell or donor lymphocyte infusion donor (not recorded which). It is not recorded whose cells these are; they may come from a transplant donor. The CDR3 runs from the conserved cysteine through the conserved F or W. Each record gives: V gene, D gene, clone size, J gene, CDR3 protein, CDR3 DNA. A D gene is named only where the DNA matches it firmly. A row's size may be missing; if present it is once, few, many or a size class.

v_gene: TRBV20-1
d_gene: .
abundance: many
j_gene: TRBJ2-3
CDR3aa: CSASADTQYF
CDR3nt: TGCAGTGCTAGCGCCGATACGCAGTATTTT

v_gene: TRBV9
d_gene: TRBD1
abundance: few
j_gene: TRBJ2-1
CDR3aa: CASSASGGMVSYNEQFF
CDR3nt: TGTGCCAGCAGCGCATCAGGGGGAATGGTCTCCTACAATGAGCAGTTCTTC

v_gene: TRBV12-3/TRBV12-4
d_gene: .
abundance: many
j_gene: TRBJ2-5
CDR3aa: CASSHREETQYF
CDR3nt: TGTGCCAGCAGTCACCGGGAAGAGACCCAGTACTTC

v_gene: TRBV20-1
d_gene: .
abundance: few
j_gene: TRBJ1-1
CDR3aa: CSARGTTGNTEAFF
CDR3nt: TGCAGTGCTAGAGGGACTACAGGGAACACTGAAGCTTTCTTT

v_gene: TRBV5-6
d_gene: TRBD1
abundance: .
j_gene: TRBJ2-2
CDR3aa: CASIKGQANTGELFF
CDR3nt: TGTGCCAGCATCAAGGGACAGGCGAACACCGGGGAGCTGTTTTTT

v_gene: TRBV2
d_gene: TRBD2
abundance: .
j_gene: TRBJ2-7
CDR3aa: CASRRTSGSSEQYF
CDR3nt: TGTGCCAGCAGACGGACTAGCGGGAGTTCAGAGCAGTACTTC

v_gene: TRBV3-1
d_gene: TRBD1
abundance: .
j_gene: TRBJ1-5
CDR3aa: CASSLRTGREQPQHF
CDR3nt: TGTGCCAGCAGCCTCCGGACAGGGCGGGAACAGCCCCAGCATTTT

v_gene: TRBV24-1
d_gene: .
abundance: .
j_gene: TRBJ2-5
CDR3aa: CATSSGRETQYF
CDR3nt: TGTGCCACCAGTTCGGGGAGGGAGACCCAGTACTTC

v_gene: TRBV7-3
d_gene: TRBD2
abundance: .
j_gene: TRBJ2-5
CDR3aa: CASSQLAAQGETQYF
CDR3nt: TGTGCCAGCAGCCAACTAGCGGCCCAGGGAGAGACCCAGTACTTC

v_gene: TRBV24-1
d_gene: TRBD2
abundance: few
j_gene: TRBJ2-3
CDR3aa: CATSPGTSGGDRTQYF
CDR3nt: TGTGCCACCAGTCCAGGAACTAGCGGGGGCGATCGTACGCAGTATTTT

v_gene: TRBV27
d_gene: TRBD1
abundance: few
j_gene: TRBJ2-4
CDR3aa: CASSRRTGGSDIQYF
CDR3nt: TGTGCCAGCAGCCGGCGGACAGGGGGCTCAGACATTCAGTACTTC

v_gene: TRBV6-1
d_gene: .
abundance: once
j_gene: TRBJ1-1
CDR3aa: CASSEALQGITEAFF
CDR3nt: TGTGCCAGCAGTGAAGCGCTTCAGGGTATCACTGAAGCTTTCTTT

v_gene: TRBV7-2
d_gene: .
abundance: .
j_gene: TRBJ2-5
CDR3aa: CASSLVGGIRETQYF
CDR3nt: TGTGCCAGCAGCTTAGTAGGGGGGATTCGAGAGACCCAGTACTTC

v_gene: TRBV6-1
d_gene: .
abundance: few
j_gene: TRBJ1-1
CDR3aa: CASSTPGEVEAFF
CDR3nt: TGTGCCAGCAGTACCCCCGGGGAGGTTGAAGCTTTCTTT

v_gene: TRBV10-3
d_gene: TRBD2
abundance: .
j_gene: TRBJ2-3
CDR3aa: CAIHPKAGGPTDTQYF
CDR3nt: TGTGCCATCCACCCAAAAGCGGGGGGCCCCACAGATACGCAGTATTTT

v_gene: TRBV4-1
d_gene: .
abundance: few
j_gene: TRBJ1-6
CDR3aa: CASSQIQRGNSPLHF
CDR3nt: TGCGCCAGCAGCCAAATCCAGAGAGGAAATTCACCCCTCCACTTT

v_gene: TRBV6-6
d_gene: .
abundance: few
j_gene: TRBJ1-1
CDR3aa: CASSYSSNSEAFF
CDR3nt: TGTGCCAGCAGTTACTCGTCTAACAGTGAAGCTTTCTTT

v_gene: TRBV4-3
d_gene: TRBD2
abundance: .
j_gene: TRBJ2-7
CDR3aa: CASSQGGPGTRTYEQYF
CDR3nt: TGCGCCAGCAGCCAAGGGGGTCCCGGGACTAGGACCTACGAGCAGTACTTC

v_gene: TRBV12-3/TRBV12-4
d_gene: .
abundance: few
j_gene: TRBJ2-3
CDR3aa: CASSFIVGPSTDTQYF
CDR3nt: TGTGCCAGCAGTTTTATAGTCGGACCATCCACAGATACGCAGTATTTT

v_gene: TRBV4-2
d_gene: TRBD2
abundance: .
j_gene: TRBJ2-7
CDR3aa: CASSQERTSGTYEQYF
CDR3nt: TGTGCCAGCAGCCAAGAAAGGACTAGCGGGACCTACGAGCAGTACTTC

v_gene: TRBV7-7
d_gene: TRBD2
abundance: few
j_gene: TRBJ2-1
CDR3aa: CASSRALAGVSSYNEQFF
CDR3nt: TGTGCTAGCAGCCGCGCTCTAGCGGGGGTAAGCTCCTACAATGAGCAGTTCTTC

v_gene: TRBV4-3
d_gene: TRBD2
abundance: .
j_gene: TRBJ2-2
CDR3aa: CASSHRPPGLADTGELFF
CDR3nt: TGCGCCAGCAGCCATCGCCCTCCGGGACTAGCCGACACCGGGGAGCTGTTTTTT

v_gene: TRBV6-5
d_gene: .
abundance: few
j_gene: TRBJ2-1
CDR3aa: CASSYSRLNEQFF
CDR3nt: TGTGCCAGCAGTTACTCCAGACTCAATGAGCAGTTCTTC

v_gene: TRBV20-1
d_gene: TRBD1
abundance: many
j_gene: TRBJ1-1
CDR3aa: CSARKQGANTEAFF
CDR3nt: TGCAGTGCTAGAAAGCAGGGGGCGAACACTGAAGCTTTCTTT

v_gene: TRBV15
d_gene: .
abundance: .
j_gene: TRBJ1-2
CDR3aa: CATSRDRENYGYTF
CDR3nt: TGTGCCACCAGCAGAGATCGGGAAAACTATGGCTACACCTTC

v_gene: TRBV4-1
d_gene: .
abundance: few
j_gene: TRBJ2-1
CDR3aa: CASSQDRGGTPGNEQFF
CDR3nt: TGCGCCAGCAGCCAAGATCGAGGTGGGACCCCCGGTAATGAGCAGTTCTTC

v_gene: TRBV7-7
d_gene: TRBD1
abundance: few
j_gene: TRBJ2-7
CDR3aa: CASSLGSEGASYEQYF
CDR3nt: TGTGCTAGCAGCTTAGGGAGTGAGGGGGCCTCCTACGAGCAGTACTTC

v_gene: TRBV12-3/TRBV12-4
d_gene: TRBD2
abundance: few
j_gene: TRBJ2-3
CDR3aa: CASSPTGLAGPDTQYF
CDR3nt: TGTGCCAGCAGCCCTACGGGACTAGCGGGGCCAGATACGCAGTATTTT

v_gene: TRBV5-1
d_gene: .
abundance: few
j_gene: TRBJ2-5
CDR3aa: CASSPSPGETQYF
CDR3nt: TGCGCCAGCAGCCCCTCACCGGGGGAGACCCAGTACTTC

v_gene: TRBV15
d_gene: .
abundance: few
j_gene: TRBJ1-6
CDR3aa: CATSRPLGQGNSPLHF
CDR3nt: TGTGCCACCAGCAGACCCCTCGGCCAGGGTAATTCACCCCTCCACTTT

v_gene: TRBV12-3/TRBV12-4
d_gene: TRBD1
abundance: many
j_gene: TRBJ2-7
CDR3aa: CASSPGQLYEQYF
CDR3nt: TGTGCCAGCAGTCCGGGACAGTTGTACGAGCAGTACTTC

v_gene: TRBV20-1
d_gene: .
abundance: few
j_gene: TRBJ2-1
CDR3aa: CSAVSGISYNEQFF
CDR3nt: TGCAGTGCTGTTAGCGGAATCTCCTACAATGAGCAGTTCTTC

v_gene: TRBV10-3
d_gene: .
abundance: .
j_gene: TRBJ2-3
CDR3aa: CAIRQSGQSTDTQYF
CDR3nt: TGTGCCATCAGACAAAGCGGACAGAGCACAGATACGCAGTATTTT

v_gene: TRBV4-1
d_gene: .
abundance: .
j_gene: TRBJ1-2
CDR3aa: CASSQPGTQNGYTF
CDR3nt: TGCGCCAGCAGCCAACCCGGGACACAAAATGGCTACACCTTC

v_gene: TRBV2
d_gene: .
abundance: .
j_gene: TRBJ2-3
CDR3aa: CASSESGRGSQYF
CDR3nt: TGTGCCAGCAGTGAGTCCGGGCGGGGTTCGCAGTATTTT

v_gene: TRBV11-2
d_gene: .
abundance: .
j_gene: TRBJ2-5
CDR3aa: CASSLILRGLETQYF
CDR3nt: TGTGCCAGCAGCTTAATTTTGAGGGGATTGGAGACCCAGTACTTC

v_gene: TRBV6-1
d_gene: TRBD2
abundance: .
j_gene: TRBJ2-3
CDR3aa: CASSGASGGTDTQYF
CDR3nt: TGTGCCAGCAGTGGGGCTAGCGGGGGCACAGATACGCAGTATTTT

v_gene: TRBV3-1
d_gene: TRBD2
abundance: few
j_gene: TRBJ2-5
CDR3aa: CATTGREWWETQYF
CDR3nt: TGTGCCACCACCGGGAGGGAGTGGTGGGAGACCCAGTACTTC

v_gene: TRBV4-1
d_gene: TRBD1
abundance: .
j_gene: TRBJ1-2
CDR3aa: CASSQASRDRGRGYTF
CDR3nt: TGCGCCAGCAGCCAAGCCTCACGGGACAGGGGCCGGGGCTACACCTTC

v_gene: TRBV12-3/TRBV12-4
d_gene: .
abundance: .
j_gene: TRBJ1-3
CDR3aa: CASSRGRNTIYF
CDR3nt: TGTGCCAGCAGCAGAGGAAGAAACACCATATATTTT

v_gene: TRBV24-1
d_gene: .
abundance: few
j_gene: TRBJ2-7
CDR3aa: CATSDPTDYEQYF
CDR3nt: TGTGCCACCAGTGATCCGACGGACTACGAGCAGTACTTC

v_gene: TRBV7-6
d_gene: TRBD1
abundance: many
j_gene: TRBJ1-6
CDR3aa: CASSLVGTGGNSPLHF
CDR3nt: TGTGCCAGCAGCTTAGTTGGGACAGGGGGAAATTCACCCCTCCACTTT

v_gene: TRBV10-3
d_gene: .
abundance: few
j_gene: TRBJ1-2
CDR3aa: CAISEQDSYGYTF
CDR3nt: TGTGCCATCAGTGAGCAGGACAGCTATGGCTACACCTTC

v_gene: TRBV20-1
d_gene: .
abundance: .
j_gene: TRBJ2-7
CDR3aa: CSAPGLPGTYEQYF
CDR3nt: TGCAGTGCCCCGGGACTCCCTGGGACCTACGAGCAGTACTTC

v_gene: TRBV27
d_gene: TRBD1
abundance: .
j_gene: TRBJ2-7
CDR3aa: CASSLSGTGSSYEQYF
CDR3nt: TGTGCCAGCAGTTTATCCGGGACAGGGAGCTCCTACGAGCAGTACTTC

v_gene: TRBV12-3/TRBV12-4
d_gene: .
abundance: .
j_gene: TRBJ1-5
CDR3aa: CASSLAVRAQPQHF
CDR3nt: TGTGCCAGCAGTTTAGCGGTCAGGGCACAGCCCCAGCATTTT

v_gene: TRBV2
d_gene: TRBD1
abundance: .
j_gene: TRBJ2-3
CDR3aa: CASSLKGARVDTQYF
CDR3nt: TGTGCCAGCAGCCTAAAGGGGGCCCGGGTAGATACGCAGTATTTT

v_gene: TRBV2
d_gene: .
abundance: .
j_gene: TRBJ1-1
CDR3aa: CASSDWGDGFF
CDR3nt: TGTGCCAGCAGTGATTGGGGTGATGGTTTCTTT

v_gene: TRBV20-1
d_gene: TRBD2
abundance: few
j_gene: TRBJ2-2
CDR3aa: CSATKGTSGRIGELFF
CDR3nt: TGCAGTGCCACCAAAGGGACTAGCGGGAGAATCGGGGAGCTGTTTTTT

v_gene: TRBV20-1
d_gene: .
abundance: .
j_gene: TRBJ1-2
CDR3aa: CSAREGPQGGATF
CDR3nt: TGCAGTGCTAGAGAAGGGCCCCAGGGTGGAGCCACCTTC

v_gene: TRBV9
d_gene: TRBD1
abundance: .
j_gene: TRBJ1-1
CDR3aa: CASSPGTAMNTEAFF
CDR3nt: TGTGCCAGCAGCCCAGGGACAGCCATGAACACTGAAGCTTTCTTT

v_gene: TRBV12-3/TRBV12-4
d_gene: .
abundance: many
j_gene: TRBJ1-1
CDR3aa: CASSLYGANTEAFF
CDR3nt: TGTGCCAGCAGTTTATACGGGGCGAACACTGAAGCTTTCTTT

v_gene: TRBV11-2
d_gene: .
abundance: .
j_gene: TRBJ2-2
CDR3aa: CASSYGETGELFF
CDR3nt: TGTGCCAGCAGCTATGGTGAAACCGGGGAGCTGTTTTTT

v_gene: TRBV7-9
d_gene: TRBD2
abundance: few
j_gene: TRBJ2-1
CDR3aa: CASSLVIAGGNEQFF
CDR3nt: TGTGCCAGCAGCTTAGTAATAGCGGGAGGGAATGAGCAGTTCTTC

v_gene: TRBV5-4
d_gene: .
abundance: few
j_gene: TRBJ2-3
CDR3aa: CASSLGQSGNTDTQYF
CDR3nt: TGTGCCAGCAGCTTGGGACAGTCTGGTAACACAGATACGCAGTATTTT